These 13 T cell receptor beta chains were all obtained from the same sample, sequenced in a study of T cell responses to AZD1222 COVID-19 vaccine. Libraries were prepared by immunoSEQ multiplex PCR; TCRdb keeps only in-frame clonotypes and omits some of them. The data show 70,000 or so clones, roughly 83% seen once. The starting material was peripheral blood, obtained 28 days after the second AZD1222 dose. The receptors were gathered from an adult who received the AZD1222 COVID-19 vaccine.

V gene TRBV19 combines with J gene TRBJ1-1; tentative D call: TRBD1 (6 bases). V dropped 5 bases and J dropped 0 bases, with 10 bases sitting between them. The CDR3 runs 14 residues. Germline CDR1 LNHDA, CDR2 SQIVND (reference sequence). CDR3 coding DNA: TGTGCCAGTAGTCCAAGACAGGTGAACACTGAAGCTTTCTTT. It is translated as CASSPRQVNTEAFF.

This clone was counted a single time. The chain employs TRBV19 and TRBJ2-3, with TRBD2 identical over 8 bases. The V segment lost 7 bases and the J segment 1 base; nucleotides outside the gene matches: 7. Germline V gene lookup returns CDR1 LNHDA and CDR2 SQIVND (reference sequence). CDR3 size: 15 residues. The CDR3 DNA is TGTGCCAGTACCCTGGGACTAGAAGGCACAGATACGCAGTATTTT. Translating it yields CASTLGLEGTDTQYF.

DNA for the CDR3: TGTGCCAGCCAACGGACAGGGGATGGCTACACCTTC. This translates into CASQRTGDGYTF. The chain combines TRBV28 with TRBJ1-2, with 9 bases aligning to TRBD1. This CDR3 comprises 12 residues. With 8 bases clipped from V and 6 bases from J, the junction kept 4 bases outside the gene matches. Germline CDR1 reads MDHEN; CDR2 reads SYDVKM.

The CDR3 DNA reads as TGTGCCACCAGCAGAGAATTAGGACAGGGGGATTACGAGCAGTACTTC. Protein product: CATSRELGQGDYEQYF. The chain couples TRBV15 to TRBJ2-7; 10 nucleotides align to TRBD1. Germline assignment: CDR1 LNHNV and CDR2 YYDKDF (reference sequence). Unmatched junction bases numbered 6, after V lost 0 bases and J lost 4 bases. This CDR3 has 16 residues.

This sequence joins TRBV3-1 (or the pseudogene TRBV3-2) and TRBJ1-2; no firm D call. The CDR3 is 15 amino acids. V was cut by 4 bases and J by 4 bases, with 16 bases left in between. Per the germline V gene, CDR1 is LGHDT and CDR2 is YNNKEL (reference sequence). In DNA, the CDR3 is TGTGCCAGCAGCCTAACCATCGTCCCTTCCTATGGCTACACCTTC. Its protein is CASSLTIVPSYGYTF.

This clone was detected once. The CDR3 DNA follows: TGTGCCAGCAGTCTAGAGGGGTCCTCTGCAACTGAAGCTTTCTTT. It translates to CASSLEGSSATEAFF. This chain joins TRBV6-5 and TRBJ1-1; possibly TRBD1 for D (5 bases). V lost 5 bases to trimming and J lost 5 bases, with 18 bases between them. The length of the CDR3 is 15 residues. Germline CDR1 and CDR2: MNHEY and SVGAGI.

The V call is TRBV19, the J call TRBJ1-3; D perhaps matches TRBD1 (5 bases). V lost 5 bases and J lost 9, with 8 bases in between. Germline V lookup: CDR1 LNHDA, CDR2 SQIVND (reference sequence). CDR3 length equals 11 residues. The CDR3 nucleotides are TGTGCCAGTAGTGTGGGGGGCACCATATATTTT. This gives the protein CASSVGGTIYF. The full variable domain, with the rest looked up from reference TRBV19 and TRBJ1-3, is DGGITQSPKYLFRKEGQNVTLSCEQNLNHDAMYWYRQDPGQGLRLIYYSQIVNDFQKGDIAEGYSVSREKKESFPLTVTSAQKNPTAFYLCASSVGGTIYFGEGSWLTVV.

The chain is built from TRBV6-5 and TRBJ2-7, with 10 bases aligning to TRBD2. There are 15 residues in the CDR3. V lost 5 bases, J lost 3 bases, and 7 bases stayed unmatched. Germline V gene sequence: CDR1 MNHEY, CDR2 SVGAGI. This CDR3 is CASSNLAGEGYEQYF. As DNA, the CDR3 is TGTGCCAGCAGTAACCTAGCGGGAGAAGGCTACGAGCAGTACTTC.

This clone was picked up one time. The chain is built from TRBV5-4 and TRBJ2-1, with 9 bases identical to TRBD1. The trim removed 4 bases at V and 7 bases at J, leaving 6 bases unmatched. The CDR3 is 14 amino acids. Looked up from germline, CDR1 is SGHNT and CDR2 is YYREEE (reference sequence). CDR3 DNA sequence: TGTGCCAGCAGCATCGGACAGGGGAGGAATGAGCAGTTCTTC. It translates to CASSIGQGRNEQFF.

Comments on this clone: One junction end does not reproduce the germline sequence, and a read error may be involved. DNA for the CDR3: TGTGCCAGCAGCGAAGCAGGGGTAGGAGAAGCTTTCTTT. Protein sequence: CASSEAGVGEAFF. The chain recombines TRBV2 with TRBJ1-1; maybe TRBD1 (6 bases). Germline CDR1 reads SNHLY; CDR2 reads FYNNEI. This CDR3 spans 13 amino acids.

The chain carries TRBV5-6 and TRBJ1-1; D is unresolved. The germline gives CDR1 SGHDT, CDR2 YYEEEE. The CDR3 runs 13 residues. V was shortened by 4 bases and J by 0 bases, with 7 bases between the two germline ends. The CDR3 spells CASSLTLNTEAFF. Here the CDR3 DNA reads TGTGCCAGCAGCCTAACACTGAACACTGAAGCTTTCTTT.

The J gene is TRBJ2-1, the V gene TRBV6-5, with TRBD2 matching over 8 bases. The germline CDR1 and CDR2 sequences are MNHEY and SVGAGI. This CDR3 spans 16 amino acids. The ends lost 2 bases at V and 0 bases at J; junction bases unmatched: 3. Written as DNA, the CDR3 is TGTGCCAGCAGTTACGGCGCGGGAGGCTCCTACAATGAGCAGTTCTTC. This gives the protein CASSYGAGGSYNEQFF.

V usage is TRBV6-5 and J usage is TRBJ2-7; no firm D call. This CDR3 contains 14 residues. Trimming took 0 bases from V and 6 from J, leaving 12 bases between them. Germline V CDR1 and CDR2: MNHEY, SVGAGI. This CDR3 reads CASSYSGFLGEQYF. The CDR3 nucleotides read TGTGCCAGCAGTTACTCCGGTTTCTTGGGCGAGCAGTACTTC.